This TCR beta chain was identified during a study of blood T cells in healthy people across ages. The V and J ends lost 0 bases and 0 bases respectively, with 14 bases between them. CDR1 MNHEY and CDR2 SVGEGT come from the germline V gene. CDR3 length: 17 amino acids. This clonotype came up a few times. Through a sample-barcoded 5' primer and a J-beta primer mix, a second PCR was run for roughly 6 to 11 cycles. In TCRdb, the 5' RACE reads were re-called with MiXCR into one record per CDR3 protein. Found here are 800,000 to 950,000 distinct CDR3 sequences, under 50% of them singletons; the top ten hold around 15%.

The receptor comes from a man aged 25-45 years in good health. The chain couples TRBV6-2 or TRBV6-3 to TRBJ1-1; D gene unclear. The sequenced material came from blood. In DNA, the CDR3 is TGTGCCAGCAGTTACTCGATCCGGGAAACGTTGAACACTGAAGCTTTCTTT. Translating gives CASSYSIRETLNTEAFF.